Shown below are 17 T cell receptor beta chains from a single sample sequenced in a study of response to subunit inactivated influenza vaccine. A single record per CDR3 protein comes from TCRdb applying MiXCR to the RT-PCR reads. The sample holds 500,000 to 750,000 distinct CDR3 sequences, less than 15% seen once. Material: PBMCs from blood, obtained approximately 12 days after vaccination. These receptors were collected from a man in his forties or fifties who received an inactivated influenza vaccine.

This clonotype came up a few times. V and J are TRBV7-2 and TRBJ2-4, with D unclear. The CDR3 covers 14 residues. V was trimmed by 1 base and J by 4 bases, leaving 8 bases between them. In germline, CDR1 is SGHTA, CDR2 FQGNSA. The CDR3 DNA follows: TGTGCCAGCAGCTTAGGTCACGGTAAAAACATTCAGTACTTC. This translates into CASSLGHGKNIQYF.

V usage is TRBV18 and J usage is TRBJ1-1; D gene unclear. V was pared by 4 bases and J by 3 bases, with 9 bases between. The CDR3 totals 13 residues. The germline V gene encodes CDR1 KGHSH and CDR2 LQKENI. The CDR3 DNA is TGTGCCAGCTCACAGTACCCGCACACTGAAGCTTTCTTT. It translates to CASSQYPHTEAFF.

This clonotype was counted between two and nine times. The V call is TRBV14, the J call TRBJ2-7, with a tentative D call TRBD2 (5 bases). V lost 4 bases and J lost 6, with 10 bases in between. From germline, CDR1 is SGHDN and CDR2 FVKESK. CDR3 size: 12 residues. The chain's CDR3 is CASSRVGSEQYF. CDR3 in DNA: TGTGCCAGCAGCCGTGTAGGGAGCGAGCAGTACTTC.

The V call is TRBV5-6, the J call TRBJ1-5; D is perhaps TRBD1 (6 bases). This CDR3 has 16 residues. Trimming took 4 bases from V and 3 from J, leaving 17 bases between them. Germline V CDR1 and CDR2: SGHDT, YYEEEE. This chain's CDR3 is CASSKSTGANNQPQHF. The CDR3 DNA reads TGTGCCAGCAGCAAATCGACAGGAGCAAACAATCAGCCCCAGCATTTT.

The CDR3 sequence is CASSSTNLPSTDTQYF. Here the CDR3 DNA reads TGTGCCAGCAGCTCGACGAACCTTCCCTCCACAGATACGCAGTATTTT. The genes are TRBV7-9 and TRBJ2-3; unclear D gene. Germline V CDR1 and CDR2: SEHNR, FQNEAQ (reference sequence). Trimming removed 4 bases at V and 2 bases at J, with 16 bases between. The CDR3 extends over 16 amino acids.

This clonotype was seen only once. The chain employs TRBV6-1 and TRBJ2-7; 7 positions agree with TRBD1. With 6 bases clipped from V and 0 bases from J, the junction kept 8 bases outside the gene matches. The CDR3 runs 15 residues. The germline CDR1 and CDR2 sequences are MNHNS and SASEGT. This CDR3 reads CASRKTGPRSYEQYF. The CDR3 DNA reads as TGTGCCAGCAGAAAGACAGGGCCGCGCTCCTACGAGCAGTACTTC.

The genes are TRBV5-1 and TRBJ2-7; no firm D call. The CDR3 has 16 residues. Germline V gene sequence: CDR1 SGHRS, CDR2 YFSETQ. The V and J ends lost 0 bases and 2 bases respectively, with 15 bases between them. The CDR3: CASSLEVWQVTYEQYF. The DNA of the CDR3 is TGCGCCAGCAGCTTGGAAGTGTGGCAGGTAACCTACGAGCAGTACTTC. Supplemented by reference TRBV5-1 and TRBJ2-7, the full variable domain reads KAGVTQTPRYLIKTRGQQVTLSCSPISGHRSVSWYQQTPGQGLQFLFEYFSETQRNKGNFPGRFSGRQFSNSRSEMNVSTLELGDSALYLCASSLEVWQVTYEQYFGPGTRLTVT.

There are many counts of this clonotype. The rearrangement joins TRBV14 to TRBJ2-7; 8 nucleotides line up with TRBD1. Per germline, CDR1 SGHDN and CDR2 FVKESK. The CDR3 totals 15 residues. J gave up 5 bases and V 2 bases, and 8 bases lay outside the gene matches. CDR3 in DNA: TGTGCCAGCAGCCAACAAAGGACAGGGAACCACGAGCAGTACTTC. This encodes CASSQQRTGNHEQYF.

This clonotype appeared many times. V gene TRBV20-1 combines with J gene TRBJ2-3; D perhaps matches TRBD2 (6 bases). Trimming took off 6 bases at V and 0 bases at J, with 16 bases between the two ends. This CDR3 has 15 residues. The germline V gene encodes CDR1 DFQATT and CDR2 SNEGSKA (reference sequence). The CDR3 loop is CSATSLADSTDTQYF. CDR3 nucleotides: TGCAGTGCCACGTCACTAGCAGATAGCACAGATACGCAGTATTTT.

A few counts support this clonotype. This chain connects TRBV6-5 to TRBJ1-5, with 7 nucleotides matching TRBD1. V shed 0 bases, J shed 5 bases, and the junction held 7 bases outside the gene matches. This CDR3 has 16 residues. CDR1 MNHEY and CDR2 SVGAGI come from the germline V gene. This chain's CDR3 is CASSYSTGRKDQPQHF. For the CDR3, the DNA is TGTGCCAGCAGTTACTCGACAGGGAGGAAGGATCAGCCCCAGCATTTT.

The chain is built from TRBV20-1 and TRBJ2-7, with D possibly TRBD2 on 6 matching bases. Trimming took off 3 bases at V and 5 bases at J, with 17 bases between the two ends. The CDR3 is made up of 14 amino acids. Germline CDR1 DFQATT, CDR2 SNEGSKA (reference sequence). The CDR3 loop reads CSASLPGTYDEQYF. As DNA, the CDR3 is TGCAGTGCTAGCCTCCCGGGGACTTATGACGAGCAGTACTTC.

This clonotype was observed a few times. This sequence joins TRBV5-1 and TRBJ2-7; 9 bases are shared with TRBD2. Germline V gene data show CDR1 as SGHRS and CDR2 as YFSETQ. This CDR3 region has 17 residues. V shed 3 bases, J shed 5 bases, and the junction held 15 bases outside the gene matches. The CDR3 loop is CASSSPTGTSRGNEQYF. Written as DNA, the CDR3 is TGCGCCAGCAGCTCGCCCACCGGGACTAGCCGGGGGAACGAGCAGTACTTC.

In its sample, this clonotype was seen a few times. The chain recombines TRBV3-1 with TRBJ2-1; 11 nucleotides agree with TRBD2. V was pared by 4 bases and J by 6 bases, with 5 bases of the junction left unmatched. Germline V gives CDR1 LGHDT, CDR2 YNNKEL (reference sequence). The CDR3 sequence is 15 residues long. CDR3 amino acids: CASSRLAGLTNEQFF. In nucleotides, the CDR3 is TGTGCCAGCAGCCGACTAGCGGGGCTGACCAATGAGCAGTTCTTC.

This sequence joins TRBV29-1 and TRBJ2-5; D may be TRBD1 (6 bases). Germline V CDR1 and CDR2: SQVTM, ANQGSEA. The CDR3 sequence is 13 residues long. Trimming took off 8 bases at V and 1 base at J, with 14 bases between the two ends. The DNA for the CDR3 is TGCAGCCTTAAGGACAGTCCCCAAGAGACCCAGTACTTC. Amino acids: CSLKDSPQETQYF. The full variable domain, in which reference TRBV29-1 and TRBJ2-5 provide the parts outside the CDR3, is SAVISQKPSRDICQRGTSLTIQCQVDSQVTMMFWYRQQPGQSLTLIATANQGSEATYESGFVIDKFPISRPNLTFSTLTVSNMSPEDSSIYLCSLKDSPQETQYFGPGTRLLVL.

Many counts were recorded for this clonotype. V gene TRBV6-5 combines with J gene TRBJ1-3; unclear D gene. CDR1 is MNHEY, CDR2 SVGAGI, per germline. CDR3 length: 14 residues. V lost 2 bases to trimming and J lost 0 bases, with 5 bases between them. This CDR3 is CASSYRSSGNTIYF. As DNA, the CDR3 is TGTGCCAGCAGTTACAGGTCCTCTGGAAACACCATATATTTT.

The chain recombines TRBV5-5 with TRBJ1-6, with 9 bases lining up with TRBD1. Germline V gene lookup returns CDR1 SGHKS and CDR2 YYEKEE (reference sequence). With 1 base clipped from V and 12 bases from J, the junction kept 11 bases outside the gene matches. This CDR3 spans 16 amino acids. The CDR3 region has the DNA TGTGCCAGCAGCTTGTATCTTGGGACAGGGAGAGAACCCCTCCACTTT. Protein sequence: CASSLYLGTGREPLHF.

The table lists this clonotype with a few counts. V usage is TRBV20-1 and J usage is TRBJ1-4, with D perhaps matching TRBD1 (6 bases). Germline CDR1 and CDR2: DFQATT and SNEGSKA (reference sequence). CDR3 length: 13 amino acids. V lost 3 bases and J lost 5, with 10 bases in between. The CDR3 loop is CSARRTENEKLFF. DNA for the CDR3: TGCAGTGCTAGGAGGACAGAAAATGAAAAACTGTTTTTT.